The 15 T cell receptor beta chains below come from one sample, sequenced in a study of T cell responses to AZD1222 COVID-19 vaccine. Some clones are missing from TCRdb's copy, which holds only in-frame ones; the method was immunoSEQ multiplex PCR. The repertoire includes about 160,000 clones, about 91% of them detected once, and approximately 1.5% sits in the top ten. Here the sequenced sample was peripheral blood, taken on day 0 of AZD1222 vaccination. Every receptor here comes from an adult in good health.

The chain couples TRBV10-3 to TRBJ2-7; D gene uncertain. Germline CDR1 and CDR2: ENHRY and SYGVKD. The length of the CDR3 is 15 residues. V was clipped by 8 bases and J by 3 bases, with 20 bases between them. CDR3 sequence (DNA): TGTGCCATCGGTAAAGGTACTCCGAATCTCTACGAGCAGTACTTC. Protein: CAIGKGTPNLYEQYF.

The chain uses TRBV21-1 and TRBJ2-7. TRBV21-1 is a known pseudogene. CDR3 length: 16 residues. CDR3 coding DNA: TGTGCCAGCAGCAAGCGTCCCGGGACGGGACCTTTCGAGCAGTACTTC. It specifies CASSKRPGTGPFEQYF.

The CDR3 protein is CASNNRGWGNTGELFF. In DNA, the CDR3 is TGTGCCAGCAATAATAGGGGCTGGGGGAACACCGGGGAGCTGTTTTTT. The V call is TRBV28, the J call TRBJ2-2; weak D call: TRBD1 (5 bases). The CDR3 runs to 16 residues. V was shortened by 7 bases and J by 1 base, with 16 bases between the two germline ends. Looked up from germline, CDR1 is MDHEN and CDR2 is SYDVKM.

The J gene is TRBJ1-4, the V gene TRBV5-5, with D hard to call. This CDR3 is 15 amino acids long. Germline V gene data show CDR1 as SGHKS and CDR2 as YYEKEE (reference sequence). Trimming stripped 0 bases from V and 1 base from J, with 7 bases between. The CDR3 bases are TGTGCCAGCAGCTTGGGGGGAGAAACTAATGAAAAACTGTTTTTT. Its protein product is CASSLGGETNEKLFF.

The J gene is TRBJ2-3, the V gene TRBV4-2; D tentatively reads TRBD1 or TRBD2 (6 bases each). The CDR3 totals 14 residues. Per germline, CDR1 LGHNA and CDR2 YNFKEQ. The V end was cut by 3 bases, the J end by 1 base, with 8 bases between. The CDR3: CASSQEGGTDTQYF. The CDR3 DNA reads as TGTGCCAGCAGCCAGGAGGGGGGCACAGATACGCAGTATTTT.

The chain employs TRBV30 and TRBJ1-3; D call uncertain. This CDR3 is 14 amino acids long. From germline, CDR1 is GTSNPN and CDR2 SVGIG (reference sequence). Trimming left V 1 base short and J 2 bases short, with 9 bases between. The CDR3 sequence is CAWSGVVAGNTIYF. CDR3 in DNA: TGTGCCTGGAGTGGGGTCGTAGCTGGAAACACCATATATTTT.

The rearrangement links TRBV7-2 to TRBJ1-2; 8 bases are shared with TRBD1. J gave up 7 bases and V 5 bases, and 12 bases lay outside the gene matches. The germline V gene encodes CDR1 SGHTA and CDR2 FQGNSA. There are 15 residues in the CDR3. In DNA, the CDR3 is TGTGCCAGCAGCACCCGGACAGGGAGGGGCGGTGGCTACACCTTC. As protein: CASSTRTGRGGGYTF.

The chain has TRBV19 and TRBJ2-2; 9 bases match TRBD1. The V segment lost 7 bases and the J segment 7 bases; nucleotides outside the gene matches: 7. CDR1 and CDR2 from the germline V gene are LNHDA and SQIVND (reference sequence). The CDR3 covers 14 residues. The CDR3 region has the DNA TGTGCCAGTAACCCGGGACAGGGTAACGGGGAGCTGTTTTTT. Amino acids: CASNPGQGNGELFF.

The chain joins TRBV28 to TRBJ2-1; D unclear. V shed 5 bases and J shed 9 bases, with 11 bases lying between them. The germline V gene has CDR1 MDHEN and CDR2 SYDVKM. The CDR3 loop spans 12 amino acids. CDR3 bases: TGTGCCAGCAGTCTAGTACTGGGTGAGCAGTTCTTC. Its protein product is CASSLVLGEQFF.

This sequence joins TRBV5-1 and TRBJ2-3, with 7 bases identical to TRBD1. The CDR3 extends over 17 amino acids. Trimming at V came to 4 bases and at J to 0 bases, leaving 11 bases not matched to a gene. Germline V CDR1 and CDR2: SGHRS, YFSETQ. The CDR3 bases are TGCGCCAGCAGCACCCTTAAGGGGGCCTTGAGCACAGATACGCAGTATTTT. It encodes CASSTLKGALSTDTQYF.

The rearrangement links TRBV5-8 to TRBJ2-2; D call uncertain. CDR1 is SGHTS and CDR2 is YDEGEE in the germline V gene. V gave up 0 bases and J gave up 3 bases, with 18 bases separating them. The CDR3 runs to 18 residues. CDR3 in DNA: TGTGCCAGCAGCTTGGCCACCGGACCCGCCGCGCACACCGGGGAGCTGTTTTTT. Translated, it gives CASSLATGPAAHTGELFF.

The V and J genes are TRBV28 and TRBJ2-7; no clear D. Between the trimmed V and J ends, which lost 2 bases and 2 bases, there was a span of 7 bases. In germline, CDR1 is MDHEN, CDR2 SYDVKM. The CDR3 length is 13 residues. The CDR3 is CASSLGRTYEQYF. DNA of the CDR3: TGTGCCAGCAGTTTAGGGCGGACCTACGAGCAGTACTTC.

The chain is built from TRBV6-5 and TRBJ1-2; possible D gene TRBD1, 5 bases. Trimming pared 11 bases from V and 4 bases from J, leaving 20 bases between. This CDR3 is 14 amino acids long. The germline gives CDR1 MNHEY, CDR2 SVGAGI. The CDR3 region has the DNA TGTGCCGCCTCTGGTAGAGGGCAGGGCTATGGCTACACCTTC. Translating it yields CAASGRGQGYGYTF.

V is TRBV6-2 or TRBV6-3 and J is TRBJ1-1; D unclear. This CDR3 comprises 13 residues. Trimming removed 4 bases from V and 2 bases from J, with 8 bases in between. Germline V lookup: CDR1 MNHEY, CDR2 SVGEGT. The CDR3 nucleotides read TGTGCCAGCAGTTTTGGGCCTAACACTGAAGCTTTCTTT. Encoded protein: CASSFGPNTEAFF.

The DNA of the CDR3 is TGTGCCAGTAGTGGAAGGGGACAGATCTATGGCTACACCTTC. Translating it yields CASSGRGQIYGYTF. The V call is TRBV19, the J call TRBJ1-2, with TRBD1 matching 7 bases. With 5 bases clipped from V and 4 bases from J, the junction kept 7 bases outside the gene matches. This CDR3 region has 14 residues. CDR1 is LNHDA and CDR2 is SQIVND in the germline V gene (reference sequence).